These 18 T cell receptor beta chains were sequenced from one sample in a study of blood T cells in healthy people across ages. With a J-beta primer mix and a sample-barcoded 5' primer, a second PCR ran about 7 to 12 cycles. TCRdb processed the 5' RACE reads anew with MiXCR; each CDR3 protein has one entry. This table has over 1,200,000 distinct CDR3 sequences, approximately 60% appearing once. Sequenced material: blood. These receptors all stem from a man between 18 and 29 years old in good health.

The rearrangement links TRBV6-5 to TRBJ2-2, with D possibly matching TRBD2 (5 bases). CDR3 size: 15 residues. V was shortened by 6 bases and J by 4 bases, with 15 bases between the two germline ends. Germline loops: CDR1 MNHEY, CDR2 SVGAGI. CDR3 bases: TGTGCCAGCAGCTCAAGCGGATCCGGCACCGGGGAGCTGTTTTTT. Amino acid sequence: CASSSSGSGTGELFF.

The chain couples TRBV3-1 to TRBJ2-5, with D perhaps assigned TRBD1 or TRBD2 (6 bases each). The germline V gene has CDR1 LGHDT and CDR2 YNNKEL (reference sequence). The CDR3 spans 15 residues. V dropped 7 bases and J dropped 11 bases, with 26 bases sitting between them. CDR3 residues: CASNGIADPRGEQYF. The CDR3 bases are TGTGCCAGCAACGGGATAGCGGACCCCAGGGGTGAGCAGTACTTC.

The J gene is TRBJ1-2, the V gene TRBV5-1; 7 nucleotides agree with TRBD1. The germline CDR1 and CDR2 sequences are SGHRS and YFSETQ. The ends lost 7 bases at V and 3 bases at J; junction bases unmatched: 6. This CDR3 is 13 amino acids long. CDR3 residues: CASATGFDYGYTF. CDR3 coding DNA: TGCGCCAGCGCGACAGGGTTCGACTATGGCTACACCTTC.

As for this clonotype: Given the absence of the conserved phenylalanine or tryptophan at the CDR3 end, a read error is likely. The CDR3 reads CASSTRRGQGYTS. The DNA for the CDR3 is TGTGCCAGCAGTACCCGTCGGGGTCAAGGCTACACCTCC. The chain couples TRBV6-5 to TRBJ1-2, with unresolved D. CDR3 size: 13 residues. V lost 5 bases and J lost 8, with 15 bases in between. CDR1 and CDR2 from the germline V gene are MNHEY and SVGAGI.

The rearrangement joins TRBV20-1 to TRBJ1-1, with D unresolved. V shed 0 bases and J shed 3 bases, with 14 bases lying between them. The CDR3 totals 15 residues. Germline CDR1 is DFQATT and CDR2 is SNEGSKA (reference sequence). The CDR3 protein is CSARDLTPGYTEAFF. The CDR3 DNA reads TGCAGTGCTAGAGATCTAACCCCCGGGTACACTGAAGCTTTCTTT.

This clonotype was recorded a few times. CDR3 sequence reads: CASSTGIYYEQYF. CDR3 DNA sequence: TGCGCCAGCAGCACCGGGATTTACTACGAGCAGTACTTC. V gene TRBV5-1 combines with J gene TRBJ2-7; D is perhaps TRBD2 (5 bases). The CDR3 is 13 amino acids. Germline V lookup: CDR1 SGHRS, CDR2 YFSETQ. Trimming stripped 4 bases from V and 3 bases from J, with 11 bases between.

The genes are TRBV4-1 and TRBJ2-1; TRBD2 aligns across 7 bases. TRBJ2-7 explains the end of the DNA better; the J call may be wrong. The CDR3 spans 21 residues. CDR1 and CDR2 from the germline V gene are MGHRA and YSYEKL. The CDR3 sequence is CASSPQAREGNTVSSYNEQYF. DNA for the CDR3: TGCGCCAGCAGCCCCCAGGCCAGGGAGGGGAATACTGTGAGCTCCTACAATGAGCAGTACTTC.

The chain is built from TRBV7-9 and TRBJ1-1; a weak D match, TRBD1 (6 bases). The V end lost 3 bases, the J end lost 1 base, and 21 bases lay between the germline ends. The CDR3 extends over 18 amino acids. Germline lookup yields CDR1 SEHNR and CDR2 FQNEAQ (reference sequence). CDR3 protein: CASSFPGALDPKNTEAFF. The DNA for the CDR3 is TGTGCCAGCAGCTTTCCAGGGGCCCTCGACCCCAAGAACACTGAAGCTTTCTTT.

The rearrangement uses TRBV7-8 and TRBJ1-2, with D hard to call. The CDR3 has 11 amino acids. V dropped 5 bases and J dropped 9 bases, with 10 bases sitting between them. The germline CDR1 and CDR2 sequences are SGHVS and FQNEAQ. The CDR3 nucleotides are TGTGCCAGCAGCCTCGGGCAAAGCTACACCTTC. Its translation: CASSLGQSYTF.

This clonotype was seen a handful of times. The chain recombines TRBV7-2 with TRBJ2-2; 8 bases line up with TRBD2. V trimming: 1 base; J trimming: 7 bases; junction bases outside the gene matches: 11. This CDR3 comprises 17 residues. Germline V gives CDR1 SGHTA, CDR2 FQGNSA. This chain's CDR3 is CASSLVTSGSLGGELFF. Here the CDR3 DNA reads TGTGCCAGCAGCTTAGTAACTAGCGGAAGTCTAGGCGGGGAGCTGTTTTTT.

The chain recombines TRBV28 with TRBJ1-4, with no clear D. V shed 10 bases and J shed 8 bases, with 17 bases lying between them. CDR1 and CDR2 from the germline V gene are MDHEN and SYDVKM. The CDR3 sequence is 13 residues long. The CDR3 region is CATGGVMREKLFF. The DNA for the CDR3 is TGTGCCACCGGCGGGGTAATGCGGGAAAAACTGTTTTTT. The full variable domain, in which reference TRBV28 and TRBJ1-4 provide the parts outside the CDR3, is DVKVTQSSRYLVKRTGEKVFLECVQDMDHENMFWYRQDPGLGLRLIYFSYDVKMKEKGDIPEGYSVSREKKERFSLILESASTNQTSMYLCATGGVMREKLFFGSGTQLSVL.

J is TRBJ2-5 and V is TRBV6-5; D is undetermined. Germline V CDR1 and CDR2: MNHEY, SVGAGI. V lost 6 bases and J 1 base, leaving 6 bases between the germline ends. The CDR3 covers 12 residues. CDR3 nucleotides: TGTGCCAGCAGAAACACCCAAGAGACCCAGTACTTC. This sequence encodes CASRNTQETQYF.

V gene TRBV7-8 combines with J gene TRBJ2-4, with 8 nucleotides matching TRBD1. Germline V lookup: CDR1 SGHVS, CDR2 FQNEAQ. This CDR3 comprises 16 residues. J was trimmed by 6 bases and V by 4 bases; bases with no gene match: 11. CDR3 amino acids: CASSYTLQGVGNIQYF. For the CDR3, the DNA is TGTGCCAGCAGCTACACCCTACAGGGGGTAGGAAACATTCAGTACTTC. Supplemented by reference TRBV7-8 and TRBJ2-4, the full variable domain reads GAGVSQSPRYKVAKRGQDVALRCDPISGHVSLFWYQQALGQGPEFLTYFQNEAQLDKSGLPSDRFFAERPEGSVSTLKIQRTQQEDSAVYLCASSYTLQGVGNIQYFGAGTRLSVL.

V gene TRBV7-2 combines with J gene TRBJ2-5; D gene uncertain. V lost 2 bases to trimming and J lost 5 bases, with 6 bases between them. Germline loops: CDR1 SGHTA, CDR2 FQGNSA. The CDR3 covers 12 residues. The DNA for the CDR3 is TGTGCCAGCAGCTTACTTACCGAGACCCAGTACTTC. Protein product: CASSLLTETQYF.

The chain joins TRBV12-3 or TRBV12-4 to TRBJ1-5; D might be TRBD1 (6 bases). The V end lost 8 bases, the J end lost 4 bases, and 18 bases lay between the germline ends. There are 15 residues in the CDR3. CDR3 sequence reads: CASVDQLGGNQPQHF. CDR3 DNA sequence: TGTGCCAGCGTTGATCAACTAGGGGGAAATCAGCCCCAGCATTTT.

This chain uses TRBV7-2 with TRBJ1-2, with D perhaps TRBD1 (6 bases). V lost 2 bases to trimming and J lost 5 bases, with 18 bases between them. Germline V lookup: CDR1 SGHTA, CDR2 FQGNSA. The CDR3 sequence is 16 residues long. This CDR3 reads CASSLRLGGVGYGYTF. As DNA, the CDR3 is TGTGCCAGCAGCTTAAGGCTTGGGGGCGTAGGATATGGCTACACCTTC.

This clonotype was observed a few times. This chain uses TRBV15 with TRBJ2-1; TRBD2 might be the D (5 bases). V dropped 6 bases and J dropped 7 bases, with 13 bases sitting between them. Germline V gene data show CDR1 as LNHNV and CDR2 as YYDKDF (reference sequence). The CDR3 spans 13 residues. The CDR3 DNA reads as TGTGCCACCAGGGGCCAAGCGGCTAATGAGCAGTTCTTC. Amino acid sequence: CATRGQAANEQFF.

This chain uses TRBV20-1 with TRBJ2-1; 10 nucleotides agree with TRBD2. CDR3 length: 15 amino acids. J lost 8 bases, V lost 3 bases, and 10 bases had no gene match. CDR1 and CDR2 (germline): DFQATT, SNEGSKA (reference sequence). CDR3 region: CSASFRLAGAYEQFF. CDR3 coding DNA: TGCAGTGCTAGCTTTAGGCTAGCGGGAGCATATGAGCAGTTCTTC.